This TCR beta chain appears in the sequencing data of a study of cytomegalovirus exposure and HLA in healthy donors. On this clone itself: The antigen is undetermined.

General study findings and limits: First-cohort TCR clusters tended to co-occur in the approximately 110 validation repertoires, a later analysis found.

Here immunoSEQ multiplex PCR was the method, and the copy in TCRdb shows in-frame clones only, minus some. The data hold hundreds of thousands of clones, with 87% observed a single time. Germline CDR1 reads LNHDA; CDR2 reads SQIVND (reference sequence). J gave up 4 bases and V 3 bases, and 6 bases lay outside the gene matches. This CDR3 region has 15 residues. This TCR derives from a young man in good health and CMV-seronegative. The sample was PBMCs. This rearrangement joins TRBV19 to TRBJ1-5; 7 bases fit TRBD1. The CDR3 DNA reads as TGTGCCAGTAGTATCCGGACAGGACAAAATCAGCCCCAGCATTTT. Its translation is CASSIRTGQNQPQHF.